This passage covers 29 T cell receptor beta chains from one sample sequenced in a study of T cells in Graves' hyperthyroidism and ophthalmopathy. RNA transcripts were the template for amplifying TCR beta CDR3 regions. HTBI primers were employed in a first-round RT-PCR of the TCR CDR3. MiXCR was run by TCRdb on the multiplex PCR reads, yielding one entry per CDR3 protein. The data hold approximately 610,000 distinct CDR3 sequences, with roughly 15% observed a single time. Sequences were obtained from blood. The source of these receptors is a woman aged 40 to 50 with Graves' ophthalmopathy.

This clonotype was observed many times. The chain links TRBV19 to TRBJ2-6; D not resolved. This CDR3 region has 15 residues. Trimming left V 5 bases short and J 2 bases short, with 10 bases between. Looked up from germline, CDR1 is LNHDA and CDR2 is SQIVND (reference sequence). The CDR3 reads CASSPFDTGANVLTF. CDR3 sequence (DNA): TGTGCCAGTAGTCCCTTCGACACTGGGGCCAACGTCCTGACTTTC.

This clonotype was picked up many times. This sequence joins TRBV6-2 or TRBV6-3 and TRBJ1-2; the match to TRBD1 covers 8 bases. The CDR3 sequence is 16 residues long. Germline CDR1 is MNHEY and CDR2 is SVGEGT. The J segment lost 4 bases and the V segment lost 4 bases, leaving 11 bases of the junction unmatched. The CDR3, as DNA: TGTGCCAGCAGTTCACCCCGGACAGGGCTCAGCTATGGCTACACCTTC. It specifies CASSSPRTGLSYGYTF.

This clonotype was counted many times. The chain has TRBV19 and TRBJ1-5; 8 bases are shared with TRBD1. Germline V gene lookup returns CDR1 LNHDA and CDR2 SQIVND (reference sequence). V lost 3 bases and J lost 7; bases outside the gene matches: 8. This CDR3 region has 15 residues. This CDR3 reads CASSILDRVNQPQHF. The CDR3 bases are TGTGCCAGTAGTATTTTGGACAGGGTGAACCAGCCCCAGCATTTT. Looking up the rest from reference TRBV19 and TRBJ1-5 gives the full variable domain: DGGITQSPKYLFRKEGQNVTLSCEQNLNHDAMYWYRQDPGQGLRLIYYSQIVNDFQKGDIAEGYSVSREKKESFPLTVTSAQKNPTAFYLCASSILDRVNQPQHFGDGTRLSIL.

This clonotype was found many times. The CDR3: CSALTTLTGEQYF. The CDR3, as DNA: TGCAGTGCCCTAACGACCCTGACGGGGGAGCAGTACTTC. The chain uses TRBV20-1 and TRBJ2-7, with D possibly TRBD2 on 5 matching bases. Trimming removed 6 bases at V and 7 bases at J, with 19 bases between. Germline V gene sequence: CDR1 DFQATT, CDR2 SNEGSKA (reference sequence). The CDR3 has 13 residues.

The chain employs TRBV27 and TRBJ2-5; 9 positions match TRBD1. Germline V lookup: CDR1 MNHEY, CDR2 SMNVEV (reference sequence). The V gene end was trimmed by 5 bases and the J gene end by 5 bases; junction bases not matched to a gene: 9. This CDR3 has 15 amino acids. DNA for the CDR3: TGTGCCAGCAGTCACGGGACAGGGTTGGCGGAGACCCAGTACTTC. Amino acids: CASSHGTGLAETQYF.

This clonotype was recorded at least ten times. The chain joins TRBV6-2 or TRBV6-3 to TRBJ1-5, with D maybe TRBD1 (5 bases). V was trimmed by 4 bases and J by 7 bases, leaving 14 bases between them. Germline loops: CDR1 MNHEY, CDR2 SVGEGT. The CDR3 contains 14 residues. CDR3 in DNA: TGTGCCAGCAGTTCCCAGGGAGGAAAGCAGCCCCAGCATTTT. Translating gives CASSSQGGKQPQHF.

This chain uses TRBV12-3 or TRBV12-4 with TRBJ2-5, with 13 bases matching TRBD2. The V segment lost 3 bases and the J segment 4 bases; nucleotides outside the gene matches: 8. The CDR3 spans 17 residues. DNA of the CDR3: TGTGCCAGCAGTTTCCTAGGACTAGCGGGAGACGGAGAGACCCAGTACTTC. This translates into CASSFLGLAGDGETQYF.

The chain is built from TRBV5-1 and TRBJ1-5, with D possibly matching TRBD1 (5 bases). The germline V gene encodes CDR1 SGHRS and CDR2 YFSETQ. This CDR3 comprises 15 residues. The V end lost 0 bases, the J end lost 4 bases, and 11 bases lay between the germline ends. Written as DNA, the CDR3 is TGCGCCAGCAGCTTGGGAGGGACGGATAATCAGCCCCAGCATTTT. Its protein is CASSLGGTDNQPQHF.

This clonotype was recorded many times. This chain joins TRBV7-2 and TRBJ2-7; possible D gene TRBD2, 5 bases. Per germline, CDR1 SGHTA and CDR2 FQGNSA. This CDR3 region has 13 residues. V dropped 4 bases and J dropped 7 bases, with 14 bases sitting between them. This chain's CDR3 is CASSSSKVGEQYF. The CDR3 DNA sequence: TGTGCCAGCAGCTCTAGCAAAGTGGGTGAGCAGTACTTC.

The table lists this clonotype with many counts. The chain links TRBV19 to TRBJ2-7, with 8 bases lining up with TRBD2. CDR3 length equals 15 residues. V shed 2 bases, J shed 0 bases, and the junction held 3 bases outside the gene matches. Germline assignment: CDR1 LNHDA and CDR2 SQIVND (reference sequence). CDR3 DNA: TGTGCCAGTAGTATACAAGCGGGAGCCTCCTACGAGCAGTACTTC. As protein: CASSIQAGASYEQYF.

In its sample, this clonotype was seen many times. The chain combines TRBV7-2 with TRBJ1-5, with unresolved D. V lost 2 bases to trimming and J lost 7 bases, with 6 bases between them. This CDR3 is 12 amino acids long. Germline V CDR1 and CDR2: SGHTA, FQGNSA. The chain's CDR3 is CASSLWMQPQHF. DNA for the CDR3: TGTGCCAGCAGCTTATGGATGCAGCCCCAGCATTTT.

The chain joins TRBV5-1 to TRBJ1-5, with D tentatively TRBD1 (5 bases). V gave up 4 bases and J gave up 3 bases, with 11 bases separating them. Looked up from germline, CDR1 is SGHRS and CDR2 is YFSETQ. The CDR3 is 14 residues long. CDR3 bases: TGCGCCAGCAGCCCCGACAGCTTCAATCAGCCCCAGCATTTT. Its translation is CASSPDSFNQPQHF.

As for this clonotype: A junction boundary mismatches the germline segment, possibly from a read error. V usage is TRBV6-1 and J usage is TRBJ2-5; 7 positions match TRBD1. The CDR3 sequence is 14 residues long. From germline, CDR1 is MNHNS and CDR2 SASEGT. Here the CDR3 DNA reads TGTGCCAGCAGGGAAGGGGGCGCGCCGGAGACCCAGTACTTC. As protein: CASREGGAPETQYF.

This clonotype was detected many times. The V gene is TRBV28, the J gene TRBJ1-5, with a possible D match to TRBD1 (6 bases). There are 15 residues in the CDR3. Germline values: CDR1 MDHEN, CDR2 SYDVKM. The V end lost 4 bases, the J end lost 10 bases, and 20 bases lay between the germline ends. The CDR3 reads CASSSPVQGPDPQHF. In DNA, the CDR3 is TGTGCCAGCAGTTCCCCTGTACAGGGTCCCGACCCCCAGCATTTT.

The sample holds many counts of this clonotype. The genes are TRBV28 and TRBJ1-1; no clear D. This CDR3 is built from 14 residues. V was trimmed by 1 base and J by 3 bases, leaving 9 bases between them. Germline CDR1 is MDHEN and CDR2 is SYDVKM. Here the CDR3 reads CASSLSDVDTEAFF. The CDR3 nucleotides are TGTGCCAGCAGTTTATCTGACGTAGACACTGAAGCTTTCTTT.

This clonotype was seen ten or more times. CDR3 DNA sequence: TGTGCCAGCAGCCAAGATGACTACCAAGAGACCCAGTACTTC. Protein: CASSQDDYQETQYF. This sequence joins TRBV3-1 and TRBJ2-5; D is undetermined. V was pared by 0 bases and J by 0 bases, with 5 bases between. This CDR3 has 14 residues. CDR1 and CDR2 from the germline V gene are LGHDT and YNNKEL (reference sequence).

This clonotype was observed at least ten times. The V and J genes are TRBV7-2 and TRBJ2-7, with no clear D. V lost 1 base and J lost 7, with 11 bases in between. Germline V CDR1 and CDR2: SGHTA, FQGNSA. This CDR3 has 13 amino acids. CDR3 in DNA: TGTGCCAGCAGCTTAGAGCCGGCTGGGGAGCAGTACTTC. Residues: CASSLEPAGEQYF.

This clonotype was counted ten times or more. CDR3 residues: CASSPCEQYF. Written as DNA, the CDR3 is TGTGCCAGCAGCCCCTGCGAGCAGTACTTC. The rearrangement joins TRBV7-3 to TRBJ2-7, with D unclear. CDR3 size: 10 residues. Between the trimmed V and J ends, which lost 5 bases and 6 bases, there was a span of 5 bases. Germline CDR1 and CDR2: SGHTA and FQGTGA. The entire variable domain, with the rest obtained from reference TRBV7-3 and TRBJ2-7, is as follows: GAGVSQTPSNKVTEKGKYVELRCDPISGHTALYWYRQSLGQGPEFLIYFQGTGAADDSGLPNDRFFAVRPEGSVSTLKIQRTERGDSAVYLCASSPCEQYFGPGTRLTVT.

Only a few counts were recorded for this clonotype. The chain recombines TRBV30 with TRBJ2-4; 7 nucleotides match TRBD2. The CDR3 covers 14 residues. V lost 0 bases, J lost 5 bases, and 4 bases stayed unmatched. The germline V gene has CDR1 GTSNPN and CDR2 SVGIG (reference sequence). The CDR3 sequence is CAWSVGGSQNIQYF. In DNA form, the CDR3 reads TGTGCCTGGAGTGTGGGAGGGTCCCAAAACATTCAGTACTTC. Full variable domain (rest looked up from reference TRBV30 and TRBJ2-4): SQTIHQWPATLVQPVGSPLSLECTVEGTSNPNLYWYRQAAGRGLQLLFYSVGIGQISSEVPQNLSASRPQDRQFILSSKKLLLSDSGFYLCAWSVGGSQNIQYFGAGTRLSVL.

There are many counts of this clonotype. The chain uses TRBV5-1 and TRBJ1-1, with a weak D call TRBD1 (5 bases). Germline-derived CDR1 and CDR2 are SGHRS and YFSETQ. Trimming left V 7 bases short and J 8 bases short, with 15 bases between. CDR3 size: 12 residues. The DNA for the CDR3 is TGCGCCAGCGCCGGAGCGGGACCCGAAGCTTTCTTT. Residues: CASAGAGPEAFF.

This clonotype was picked up many times. V gene TRBV6-2 or TRBV6-3 combines with J gene TRBJ1-5, with a tentative D call TRBD1 (6 bases). V lost 6 bases, J lost 7 bases, and 16 bases lay in between. CDR1 is MNHEY, CDR2 SVGEGT, per germline. The CDR3 covers 14 residues. This CDR3 reads CASSFSQGRQPQHF. Here the CDR3 DNA reads TGTGCCAGCAGCTTTTCACAGGGAAGGCAGCCCCAGCATTTT.

This clonotype was seen ten or more times. The chain carries TRBV30 and TRBJ2-2, with 8 nucleotides matching TRBD1. The ends lost 5 bases at V and 3 bases at J; junction bases unmatched: 5. Germline V gene lookup returns CDR1 GTSNPN and CDR2 SVGIG (reference sequence). The CDR3 is made up of 14 amino acids. The chain's CDR3 is CAWGQGGYTGELFF. DNA for the CDR3: TGTGCCTGGGGACAGGGTGGTTACACCGGGGAGCTGTTTTTT.

This clonotype showed up just a few times. This sequence joins TRBV12-3 or TRBV12-4 and TRBJ2-4; the D gene is possibly TRBD1 (6 bases). V lost 5 bases and J lost 7, with 15 bases in between. This CDR3 has 14 amino acids. The CDR3 reads CASSEQGTLNIQYF. The CDR3 bases are TGTGCCAGCAGTGAACAGGGAACTCTTAACATTCAGTACTTC.

There are many counts of this clonotype. This rearrangement joins TRBV27 to TRBJ1-1; TRBD1 matches 7 bases. This CDR3 spans 17 amino acids. The germline V gene encodes CDR1 MNHEY and CDR2 SMNVEV (reference sequence). The junction had 10 bases not matched to a gene; V was cut back by 2 bases and J by 1 base. The CDR3 is CASSLRGPGGANTEAFF. The CDR3 DNA is TGTGCCAGCAGTTTAAGGGGGCCCGGGGGGGCGAACACTGAAGCTTTCTTT.

This clonotype appeared a single time. Just one base apart from a much larger clone, this may be a read error. The chain carries TRBV6-5 and TRBJ1-2, with no clear D. The CDR3 loop spans 15 amino acids. Germline V CDR1 and CDR2: MNHEY, SVGAGI. The V end lost 4 bases, the J end lost 4 bases, and 16 bases lay between the germline ends. CDR3 sequence: CASSSPGRERYGYTF. The CDR3 DNA follows: TGTGCCAGCAGTTCCCCTGGGAGGGAGCGCTATGGCTACACCTTC.

V is TRBV4-3 and J is TRBJ2-2; 11 bases align to TRBD1. V lost 2 bases to trimming and J lost 7 bases; unmatched junction nucleotides: 6. The CDR3 runs to 16 residues. Germline CDR1 LGHNA, CDR2 YSLEER. The CDR3 DNA sequence: TGCGCCAGCAGCCAATCGTGGGACAGGGGGGTCGGGGAGCTGTTTTTT. Amino acid sequence: CASSQSWDRGVGELFF.

The V gene is TRBV5-4, the J gene TRBJ2-7; 7 bases match TRBD2. V lost 4 bases, J lost 7 bases, and 11 bases stayed unmatched. The CDR3 has 14 amino acids. Germline CDR1 and CDR2: SGHNT and YYREEE (reference sequence). The chain's CDR3 is CASSALAHGGEQYF. DNA for the CDR3: TGTGCCAGCAGCGCATTAGCGCACGGGGGGGAGCAGTACTTC.

This clonotype was observed a handful of times. Here the CDR3 reads CASSFEAGASYNEQFF. In DNA, the CDR3 is TGTGCCAGCAGTTTCGAGGCGGGAGCCTCCTACAATGAGCAGTTCTTC. This rearrangement joins TRBV12-3 or TRBV12-4 to TRBJ2-1, with 7 bases aligning to TRBD2. The CDR3 is 16 amino acids. J lost 0 bases, V lost 3 bases, and 5 bases had no gene match.

This clonotype has at least ten counts. This rearrangement joins TRBV12-3 or TRBV12-4 to TRBJ1-5; D perhaps matches TRBD1 (6 bases). Trimming took 1 base from V and 2 from J, leaving 12 bases between them. The CDR3 length is 16 residues. The CDR3 loop is CASSLGGANRNQPQHF. The CDR3 bases are TGTGCCAGCAGTTTAGGGGGGGCGAATCGCAATCAGCCCCAGCATTTT.